This T cell receptor (beta chain) is from a study of response to subunit inactivated influenza vaccine. This clonotype was detected a few times. Its matching antigen is unknown. Broader study findings: The authors proposed limited new T cell recruitment per seasonal influenza vaccination.

The V and J ends lost 5 bases and 3 bases respectively, with 5 bases between them. CDR3 length: 12 amino acids. Germline CDR1 MDHEN, CDR2 SYDVKM. Using its own MiXCR run on the RT-PCR reads, TCRdb lists one record per CDR3 protein. The sample consists of around 850,000 distinct CDR3 sequences, approximately 18% of them appearing once. The gene calls are TRBV28 and TRBJ1-5; D not certain. Sequenced material: PBMCs from blood, taken roughly 5 days after vaccination. This clonotype originated in a man aged 50-60 years who received an inactivated influenza vaccine. The CDR3 nucleotides read TGTGCCAGCAGTGACAACAATCAGCCCCAGCATTTT. Translation gives CASSDNNQPQHF.